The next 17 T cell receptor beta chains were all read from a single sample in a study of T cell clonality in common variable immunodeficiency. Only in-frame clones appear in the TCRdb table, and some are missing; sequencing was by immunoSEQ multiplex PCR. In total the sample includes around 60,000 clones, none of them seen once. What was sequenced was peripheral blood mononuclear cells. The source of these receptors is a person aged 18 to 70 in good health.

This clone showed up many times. The CDR3 loop is CSAQGAATNEKLFF. CDR3 bases read: TGCAGTGCTCAGGGGGCTGCAACTAATGAAAAA. The chain couples TRBV20-1 to TRBJ1-4, with 8 bases aligning to TRBD1. The CDR3 end falls 3 residues outside the read, so it is completed with the germline J gene. Germline values: CDR1 DFQATT, CDR2 SNEGSKA (reference sequence). The CDR3 is 14 residues long. V was clipped by 5 bases and J by 0 bases; unmatched bases: 2.

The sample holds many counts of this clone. The CDR3 protein is CASSIRTGGETQYF. Partial CDR3 DNA: TGTGCCAGTAGTATCAGGACAGGGGGGGAGACC. The rearrangement joins TRBV19 to TRBJ2-5; TRBD1 agrees at 10 bases. The CDR3 end lies 3 residues beyond the end of the read and is filled in from the germline J gene. Per germline, CDR1 LNHDA and CDR2 SQIVND (reference sequence). This CDR3 is 14 amino acids long. The junction had 3 bases not matched to a gene; V was cut back by 3 bases and J by 5 bases. Full variable domain (outside the CDR3, taken from reference TRBV19 and TRBJ2-5): DGGITQSPKYLFRKEGQNVTLSCEQNLNHDAMYWYRQDPGQGLRLIYYSQIVNDFQKGDIAEGYSVSREKKESFPLTVTSAQKNPTAFYLCASSIRTGGETQYFGPGTRLLVL.

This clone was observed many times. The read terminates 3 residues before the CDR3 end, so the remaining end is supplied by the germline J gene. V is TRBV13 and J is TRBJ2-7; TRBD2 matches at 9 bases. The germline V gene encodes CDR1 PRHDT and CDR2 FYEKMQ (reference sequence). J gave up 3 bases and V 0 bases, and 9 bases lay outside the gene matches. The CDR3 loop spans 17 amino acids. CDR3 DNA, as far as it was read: TGTGCCAGCAGCTTAGGCGGGCGGCGGGGGGGCCTCTACGAG. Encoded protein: CASSLGGRRGGLYE. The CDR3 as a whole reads CASSLGGRRGGLYEQYF.

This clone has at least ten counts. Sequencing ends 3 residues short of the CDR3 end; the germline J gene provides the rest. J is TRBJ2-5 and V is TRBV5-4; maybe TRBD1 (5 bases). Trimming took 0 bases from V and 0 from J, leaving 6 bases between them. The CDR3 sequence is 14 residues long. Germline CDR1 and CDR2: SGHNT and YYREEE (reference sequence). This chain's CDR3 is CASSLEGYQETQYF. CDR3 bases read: TGTGCCAGCAGCTTGGAGGGGTACCAAGAGACC.

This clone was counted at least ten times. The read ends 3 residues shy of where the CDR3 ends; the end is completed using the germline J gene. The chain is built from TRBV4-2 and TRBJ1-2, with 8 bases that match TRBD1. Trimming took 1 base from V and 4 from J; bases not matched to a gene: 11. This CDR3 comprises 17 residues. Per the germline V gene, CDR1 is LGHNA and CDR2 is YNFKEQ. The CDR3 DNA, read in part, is TGTGCCAGCAGCCAAGGTAACTCGGACAGGGCGGGCTATGGC. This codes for CASSQGNSDRAGYG. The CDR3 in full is CASSQGNSDRAGYGYTF.

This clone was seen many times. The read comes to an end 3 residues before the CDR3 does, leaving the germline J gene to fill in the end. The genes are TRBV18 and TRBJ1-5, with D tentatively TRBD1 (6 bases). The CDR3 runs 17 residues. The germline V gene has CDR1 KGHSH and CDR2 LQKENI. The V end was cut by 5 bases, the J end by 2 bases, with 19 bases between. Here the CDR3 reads CASSSQGPLQGNQPQHF. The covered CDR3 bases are TGTGCCAGCTCATCCCAGGGGCCCCTACAGGGCAATCAGCCC.

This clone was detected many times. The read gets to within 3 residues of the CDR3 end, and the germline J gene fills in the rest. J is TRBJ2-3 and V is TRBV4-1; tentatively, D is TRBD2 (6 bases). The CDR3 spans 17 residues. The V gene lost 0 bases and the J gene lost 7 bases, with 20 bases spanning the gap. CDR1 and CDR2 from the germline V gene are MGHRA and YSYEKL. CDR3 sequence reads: CASSQEPEILATYTQYF. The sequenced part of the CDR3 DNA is TGCGCCAGCAGCCAAGAGCCCGAGATTCTAGCGACCTATACG.

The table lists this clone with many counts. Partial CDR3 DNA: TGCGCCAGCAGCTTACGGACAGGGAACACTGAA. This encodes CASSLRTGNTE. The CDR3, in full, reads CASSLRTGNTEAFF. This sequence joins TRBV5-1 and TRBJ1-1, with 7 bases that match TRBD1. The read falls 3 residues short of the CDR3 end, and the missing part is taken from the germline J gene. Per germline, CDR1 SGHRS and CDR2 YFSETQ. This CDR3 is 14 amino acids long. Unmatched junction bases numbered 2, after V lost 2 bases and J lost 1 base.

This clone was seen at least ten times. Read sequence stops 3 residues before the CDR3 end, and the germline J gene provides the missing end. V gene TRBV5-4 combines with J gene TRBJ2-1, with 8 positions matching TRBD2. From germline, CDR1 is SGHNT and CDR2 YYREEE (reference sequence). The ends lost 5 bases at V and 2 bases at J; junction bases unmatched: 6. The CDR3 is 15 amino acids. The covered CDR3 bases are TGTGCCAGCAGGCTCGGGGGGGGTCCCTACAATGAG. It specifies CASRLGGGPYNE. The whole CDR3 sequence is CASRLGGGPYNEQFF.

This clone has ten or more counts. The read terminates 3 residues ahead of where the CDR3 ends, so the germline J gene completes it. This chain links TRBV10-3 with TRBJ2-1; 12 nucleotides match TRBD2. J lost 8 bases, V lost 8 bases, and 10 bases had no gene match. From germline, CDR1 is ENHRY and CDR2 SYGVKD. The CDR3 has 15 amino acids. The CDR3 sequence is CAIGDTSGRIHEQFF. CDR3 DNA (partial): TGTGCCATCGGAGACACTAGCGGGAGGATCCATGAG.

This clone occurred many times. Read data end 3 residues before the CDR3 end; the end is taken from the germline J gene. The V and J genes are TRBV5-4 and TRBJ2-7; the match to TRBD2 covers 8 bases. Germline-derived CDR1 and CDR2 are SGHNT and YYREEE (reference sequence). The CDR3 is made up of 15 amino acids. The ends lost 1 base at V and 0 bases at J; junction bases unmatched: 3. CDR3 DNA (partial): TGTGCCAGCAGCTTGTCTAGCGGGCACTCCTACGAG. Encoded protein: CASSLSSGHSYE. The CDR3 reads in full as CASSLSSGHSYEQYF. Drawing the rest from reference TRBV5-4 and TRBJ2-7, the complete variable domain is ETGVTQSPTHLIKTRGQQVTLRCSSQSGHNTVSWYQQALGQGPQFIFQYYREEENGRGNFPPRFSGLQFPNYSSELNVNALELDDSALYLCASSLSSGHSYEQYFGPGTRLTVT.

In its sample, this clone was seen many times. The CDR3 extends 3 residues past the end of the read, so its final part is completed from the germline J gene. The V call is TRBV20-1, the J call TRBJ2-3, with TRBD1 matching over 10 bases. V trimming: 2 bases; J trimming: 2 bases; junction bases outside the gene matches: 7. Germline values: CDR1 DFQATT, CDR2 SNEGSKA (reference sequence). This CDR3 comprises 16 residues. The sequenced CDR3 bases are TGCAGTGCTAGACTCCTGGACAGGGGGGCCACAGATACG. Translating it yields CSARLLDRGATDT. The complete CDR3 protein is CSARLLDRGATDTQYF.

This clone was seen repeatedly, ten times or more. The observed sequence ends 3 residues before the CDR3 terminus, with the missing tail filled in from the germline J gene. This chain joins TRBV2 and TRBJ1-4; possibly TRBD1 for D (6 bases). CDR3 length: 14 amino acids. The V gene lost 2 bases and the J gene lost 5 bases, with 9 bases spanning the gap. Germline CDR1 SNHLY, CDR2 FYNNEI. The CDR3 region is CASSELGANEKLFF. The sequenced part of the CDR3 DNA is TGTGCCAGCAGTGAATTGGGGGCGAATGAAAAA.

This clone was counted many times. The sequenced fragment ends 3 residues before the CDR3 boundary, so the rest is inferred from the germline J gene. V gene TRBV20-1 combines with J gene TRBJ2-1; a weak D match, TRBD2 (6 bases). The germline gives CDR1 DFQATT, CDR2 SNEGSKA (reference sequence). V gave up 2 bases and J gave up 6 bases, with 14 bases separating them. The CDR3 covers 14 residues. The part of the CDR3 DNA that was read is TGCAGTGCTAGAATCGGGGGAGTCCGCAATGAG. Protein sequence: CSARIGGVRNE. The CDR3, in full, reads CSARIGGVRNEQFF.

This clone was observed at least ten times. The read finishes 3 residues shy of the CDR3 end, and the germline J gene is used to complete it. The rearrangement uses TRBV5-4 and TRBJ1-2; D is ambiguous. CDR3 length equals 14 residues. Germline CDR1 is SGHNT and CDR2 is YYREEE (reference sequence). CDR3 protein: CASSLVPADGGYTF. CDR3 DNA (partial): TGTGCCAGCAGCTTGGTGCCAGCCGACGGGGGC. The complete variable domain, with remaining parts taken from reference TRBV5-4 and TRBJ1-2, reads ETGVTQSPTHLIKTRGQQVTLRCSSQSGHNTVSWYQQALGQGPQFIFQYYREEENGRGNFPPRFSGLQFPNYSSELNVNALELDDSALYLCASSLVPADGGYTFGSGTRLTVV.

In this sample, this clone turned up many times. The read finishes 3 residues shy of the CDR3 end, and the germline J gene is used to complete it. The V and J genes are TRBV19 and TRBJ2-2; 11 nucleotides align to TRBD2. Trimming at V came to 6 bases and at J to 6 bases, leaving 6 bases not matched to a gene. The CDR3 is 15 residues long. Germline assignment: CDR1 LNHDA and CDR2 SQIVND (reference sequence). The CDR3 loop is CASSKLAGAAGELFF. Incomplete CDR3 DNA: TGTGCCAGTAGCAAACTAGCGGGGGCTGCCGGGGAG.

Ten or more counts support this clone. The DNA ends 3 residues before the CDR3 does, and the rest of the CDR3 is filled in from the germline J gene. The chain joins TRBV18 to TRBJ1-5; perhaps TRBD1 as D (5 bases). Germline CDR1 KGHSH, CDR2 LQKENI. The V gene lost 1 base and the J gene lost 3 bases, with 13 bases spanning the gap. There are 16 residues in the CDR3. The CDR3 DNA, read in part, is TGTGCCAGCTCACCACGGACATACCGCTTCAATCAGCCC. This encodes CASSPRTYRFNQP. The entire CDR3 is CASSPRTYRFNQPQHF.